The sequence of this T cell receptor (beta chain) was determined in a study of cytomegalovirus exposure and HLA in healthy donors. PCR was performed using 60 Vbeta and 13 Jbeta primers. Here immunoSEQ multiplex PCR was the method, and the copy in TCRdb shows in-frame clones only, minus some. The table lists approximately 120,000 clones, roughly 85% of them singletons. Deletions cut 4 bases from V and 7 bases from J, with 17 bases between. CDR3 length: 14 residues. Germline V gene sequence: CDR1 SGDLS, CDR2 YYNGEE. Material for sequencing was PBMCs. The receptor was derived from a woman in her 30s in good health and CMV-seropositive. The rearrangement uses TRBV9 and TRBJ1-2; the D gene is possibly TRBD1 (6 bases). CDR3 loop: CASSPIGGAPGYTF. For the CDR3, the DNA is TGTGCCAGCAGCCCCATAGGGGGGGCTCCTGGCTACACCTTC.